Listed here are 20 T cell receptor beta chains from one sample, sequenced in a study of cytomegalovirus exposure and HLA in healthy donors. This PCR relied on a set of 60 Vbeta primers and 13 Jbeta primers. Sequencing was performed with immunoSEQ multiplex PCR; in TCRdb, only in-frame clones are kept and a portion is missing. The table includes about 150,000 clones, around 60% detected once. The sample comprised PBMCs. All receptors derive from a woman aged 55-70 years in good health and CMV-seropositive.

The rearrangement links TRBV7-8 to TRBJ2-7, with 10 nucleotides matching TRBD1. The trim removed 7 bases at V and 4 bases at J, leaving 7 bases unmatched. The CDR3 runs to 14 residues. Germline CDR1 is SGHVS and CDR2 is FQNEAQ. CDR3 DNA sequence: TGTGCCAGCAACCGGGACAGGGGCCCGTACGAGCAGTACTTC. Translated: CASNRDRGPYEQYF.

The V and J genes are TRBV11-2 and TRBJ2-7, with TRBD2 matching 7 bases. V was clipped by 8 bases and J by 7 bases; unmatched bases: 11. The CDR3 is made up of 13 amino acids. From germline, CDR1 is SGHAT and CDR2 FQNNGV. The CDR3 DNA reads TGTGCCAGCTTAAGGGCGGGAGCGTGGGAGCAGTACTTC. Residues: CASLRAGAWEQYF.

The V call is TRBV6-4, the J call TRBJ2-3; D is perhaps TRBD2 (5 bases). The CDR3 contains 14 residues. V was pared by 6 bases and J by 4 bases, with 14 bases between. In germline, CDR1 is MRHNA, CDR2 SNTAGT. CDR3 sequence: CASSPGLSSDTQYF. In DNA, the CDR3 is TGTGCCAGCAGCCCCGGACTTTCGTCAGATACGCAGTATTTT.

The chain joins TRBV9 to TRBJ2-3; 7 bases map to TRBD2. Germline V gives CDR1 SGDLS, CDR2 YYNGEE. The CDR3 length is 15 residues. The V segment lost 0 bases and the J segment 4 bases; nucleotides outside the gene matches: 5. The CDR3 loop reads CASSVAGGSSDTQYF. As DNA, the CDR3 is TGTGCCAGCAGCGTAGCGGGCGGGAGCTCAGATACGCAGTATTTT.

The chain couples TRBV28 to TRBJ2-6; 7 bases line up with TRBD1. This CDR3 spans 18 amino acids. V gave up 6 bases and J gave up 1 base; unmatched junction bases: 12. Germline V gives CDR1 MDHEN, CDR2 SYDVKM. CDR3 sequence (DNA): TGTGCCAGCAGCTTCAGGACAGGTCGAACATCTGGGGCCAACGTCCTGACTTTC. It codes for CASSFRTGRTSGANVLTF.

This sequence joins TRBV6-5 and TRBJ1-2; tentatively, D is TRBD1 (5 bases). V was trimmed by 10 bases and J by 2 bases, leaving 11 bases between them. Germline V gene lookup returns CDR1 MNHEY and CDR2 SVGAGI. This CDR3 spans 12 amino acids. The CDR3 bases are TGTGCCACCGGGGGGGGAAACTATGGCTACACCTTC. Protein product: CATGGGNYGYTF.

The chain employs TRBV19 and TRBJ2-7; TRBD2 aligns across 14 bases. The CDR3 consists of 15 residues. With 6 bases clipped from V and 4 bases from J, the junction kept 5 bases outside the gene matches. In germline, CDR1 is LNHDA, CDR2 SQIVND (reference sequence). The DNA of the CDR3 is TGTGCCAGTAGCTTCGGGACTAGCGGGAGTTACGAGCAGTACTTC. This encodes CASSFGTSGSYEQYF.

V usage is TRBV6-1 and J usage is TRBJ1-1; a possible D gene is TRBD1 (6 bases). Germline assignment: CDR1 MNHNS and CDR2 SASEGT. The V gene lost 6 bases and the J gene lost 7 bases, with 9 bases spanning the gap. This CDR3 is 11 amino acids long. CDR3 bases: TGTGCCAGCAGGCCGGACAGTGAAGCTTTCTTT. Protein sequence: CASRPDSEAFF.

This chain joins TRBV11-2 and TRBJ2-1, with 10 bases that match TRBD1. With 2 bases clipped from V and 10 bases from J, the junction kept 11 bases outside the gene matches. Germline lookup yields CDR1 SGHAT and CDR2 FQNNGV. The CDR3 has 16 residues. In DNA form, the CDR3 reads TGTGCCAGCAGCTTATTCATCGGGACAGGGGACAGAGAGCAGTTCTTC. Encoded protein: CASSLFIGTGDREQFF.

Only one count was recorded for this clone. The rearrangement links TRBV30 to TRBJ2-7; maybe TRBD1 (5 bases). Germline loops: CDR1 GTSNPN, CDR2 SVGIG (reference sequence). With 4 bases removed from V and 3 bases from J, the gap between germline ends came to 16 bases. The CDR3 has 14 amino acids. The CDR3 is CAWMAAGKNYEQYF. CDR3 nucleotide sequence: TGTGCCTGGATGGCGGCAGGGAAGAACTACGAGCAGTACTTC.

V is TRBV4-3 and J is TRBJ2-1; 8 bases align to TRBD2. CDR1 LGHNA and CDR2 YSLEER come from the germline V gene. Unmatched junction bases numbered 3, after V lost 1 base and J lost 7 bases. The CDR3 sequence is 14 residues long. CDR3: CASSQGLARNEQFF. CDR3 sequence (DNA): TGCGCCAGCAGCCAAGGACTAGCGCGGAATGAGCAGTTCTTC.

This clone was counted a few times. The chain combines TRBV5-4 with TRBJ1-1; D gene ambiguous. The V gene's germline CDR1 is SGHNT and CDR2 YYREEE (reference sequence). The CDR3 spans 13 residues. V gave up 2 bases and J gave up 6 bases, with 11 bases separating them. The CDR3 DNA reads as TGTGCCAGCAGCTTTGGACTAATCGCTGAAGCTTTCTTT. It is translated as CASSFGLIAEAFF.

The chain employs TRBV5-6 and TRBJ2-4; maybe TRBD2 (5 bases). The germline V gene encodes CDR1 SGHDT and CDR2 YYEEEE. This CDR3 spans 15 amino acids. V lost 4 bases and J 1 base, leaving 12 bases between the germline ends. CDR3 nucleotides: TGTGCCAGCAGCCTCGAAAGGAGGGCCAAAAACATTCAGTACTTC. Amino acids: CASSLERRAKNIQYF.

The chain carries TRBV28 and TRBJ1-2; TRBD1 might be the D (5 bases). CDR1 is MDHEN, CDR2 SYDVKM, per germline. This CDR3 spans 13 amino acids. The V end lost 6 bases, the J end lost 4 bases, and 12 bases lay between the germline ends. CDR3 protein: CASRPQGFYGYTF. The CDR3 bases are TGTGCCAGCAGACCCCAGGGATTCTATGGCTACACCTTC.

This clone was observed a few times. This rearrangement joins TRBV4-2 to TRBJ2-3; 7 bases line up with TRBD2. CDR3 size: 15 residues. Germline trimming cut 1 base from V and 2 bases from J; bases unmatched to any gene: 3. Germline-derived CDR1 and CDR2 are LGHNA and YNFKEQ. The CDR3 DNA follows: TGTGCCAGCAGCCAAGGAGCGGGGACCACAGATACGCAGTATTTT. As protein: CASSQGAGTTDTQYF.

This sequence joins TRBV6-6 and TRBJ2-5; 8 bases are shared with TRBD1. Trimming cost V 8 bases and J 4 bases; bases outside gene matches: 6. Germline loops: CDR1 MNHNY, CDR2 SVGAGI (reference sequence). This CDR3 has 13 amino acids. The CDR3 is CASVNRGRETQYF. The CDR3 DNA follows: TGTGCCAGCGTGAACAGGGGGAGAGAGACCCAGTACTTC.

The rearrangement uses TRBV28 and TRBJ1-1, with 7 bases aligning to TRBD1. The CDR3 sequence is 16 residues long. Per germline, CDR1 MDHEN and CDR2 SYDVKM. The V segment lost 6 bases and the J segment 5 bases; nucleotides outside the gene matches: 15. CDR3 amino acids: CASSYLPGQWKTEAFF. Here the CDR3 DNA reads TGTGCCAGCAGCTATCTTCCGGGACAGTGGAAGACTGAAGCTTTCTTT.

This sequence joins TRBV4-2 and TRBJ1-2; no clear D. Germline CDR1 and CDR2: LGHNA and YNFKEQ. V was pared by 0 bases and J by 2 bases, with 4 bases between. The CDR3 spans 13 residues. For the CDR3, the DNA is TGTGCCAGCAGCCAAGAACGGAACTATGGCTACACCTTC. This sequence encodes CASSQERNYGYTF.

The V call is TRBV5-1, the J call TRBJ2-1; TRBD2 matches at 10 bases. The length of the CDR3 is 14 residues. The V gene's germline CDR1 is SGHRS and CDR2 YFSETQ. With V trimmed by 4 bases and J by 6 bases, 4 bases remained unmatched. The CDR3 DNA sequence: TGCGCCAGCAGCACGGGACTAGCGTTCAATGAGCAGTTCTTC. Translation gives CASSTGLAFNEQFF. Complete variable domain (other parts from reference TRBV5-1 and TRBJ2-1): KAGVTQTPRYLIKTRGQQVTLSCSPISGHRSVSWYQQTPGQGLQFLFEYFSETQRNKGNFPGRFSGRQFSNSRSEMNVSTLELGDSALYLCASSTGLAFNEQFFGPGTRLTVL.

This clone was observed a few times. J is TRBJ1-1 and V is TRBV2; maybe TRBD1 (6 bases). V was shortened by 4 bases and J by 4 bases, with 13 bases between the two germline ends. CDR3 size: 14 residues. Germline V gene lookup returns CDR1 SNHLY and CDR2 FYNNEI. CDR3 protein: CASSVKGGGTEAFF. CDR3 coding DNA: TGTGCCAGCAGTGTTAAGGGGGGGGGCACTGAAGCTTTCTTT.